The rows below give T cell receptor beta chains drawn from one sample of a study of PD-1 blockade in classical Hodgkin lymphoma. Sequenced by immunoSEQ multiplex PCR; TCRdb stores in-frame clones only, minus some. This table holds approximately 6,800 clones, roughly 63% found once. The specimen was CD8+ T cells from blood, collected before the fourth cycle of nivolumab. These receptors came from a human donor with classical Hodgkin lymphoma. CDR3s include the opening cysteine and the closing phenylalanine or tryptophan. The D gene is left open where the match is weak.

D gene,V gene,J gene,CDR3 protein
TRBD2,TRBV9,TRBJ2-1,CASSVVAGVGNEQFF
NA,TRBV2,TRBJ1-5,CASSGDRAGGNNQPQHF
TRBD1,TRBV11-2,TRBJ2-7,CASSPAQGDHEQYF
TRBD2,TRBV2,TRBJ2-7,CASSDPTSGRAPYEQYF
NA,TRBV5-1,TRBJ2-3,CASSLRRPSTDTQYF
TRBD1,TRBV11-2,TRBJ2-7,CASSFGTGGAYEQYF
NA,TRBV11-3,TRBJ2-2,CASSVRTGELFF
TRBD1,TRBV7-8,TRBJ1-5,CASSSDREYSNQPQHF
NA,TRBV6-5,TRBJ2-7,CASSYTGGAPDEQYF
NA,TRBV7-9,TRBJ2-7,CASSFGQGSLYEQYF
NA,TRBV27,TRBJ1-6,CASSSSTGVRSPLHF
NA,TRBV11-2,TRBJ2-1,CASSLDAGSSYNEQFF
NA,TRBV11-3,TRBJ2-3,CASSFEQVDTQYF
TRBD2,TRBV6-1,TRBJ2-7,CASSAEISGRVDEQYF
NA,TRBV14,TRBJ2-3,CASRPRGADTQYF
NA,TRBV7-6,TRBJ2-1,CASSFPSGANYNEQFF
NA,TRBV27,TRBJ1-1,CASSLQGPRGEAFF
NA,TRBV6-5,TRBJ1-1,CASSYWGRATEAFF
TRBD2,TRBV11-3,TRBJ2-7,CASSPTPGLVSEQYF
NA,TRBV29-1,TRBJ2-2,CSVEGWASGPGELFF
TRBD1,TRBV7-2,TRBJ2-2,CASSSQGQVATGELFF
NA,TRBV5-1,TRBJ2-1,CASSSAPGQGATSGSWNEQFF
TRBD1,TRBV10-3,NA,CAISGTGETYEQYF
NA,TRBV5-6,TRBJ2-2,CASSLVHNTGELFF
TRBD1,TRBV2,TRBJ2-7,CARGQARLPYEQYF
NA,TRBV25-1,TRBJ2-5,CASSELETQYF
NA,TRBV7-7,TRBJ1-5,CASSSGTANQPQHF
NA,TRBV4-2,TRBJ2-2,CASSLVHADTGELFF
TRBD1,TRBV7-2,TRBJ2-7,CASRGTGMIYEQYF
TRBD1,TRBV30,TRBJ2-5,CAWSFRPRGQGGETQYF
TRBD1,TRBV18,TRBJ1-4,CASSPPKGAGNEKLFF
NA,TRBV7-6,TRBJ2-3,CASSFSGLGTDTQYF
NA,TRBV7-9,TRBJ1-1,CASSLGRRYEAFF
NA,TRBV27,TRBJ1-3,CASSTGRLVSGNTIYF
TRBD1,TRBV6-4,TRBJ2-2,CASSDRGRTGELFF
TRBD1,TRBV10-3,TRBJ1-1,CAISESTGTGRGWNTEAFF
TRBD2,TRBV5-4,TRBJ2-1,CASSPGLAGGPNEQFF
TRBD2,TRBV19,TRBJ2-7,CASSPLAGESYEQYF
NA,TRBV2,TRBJ1-4,CASERGHTGEKLFF
NA,TRBV12-5,TRBJ2-6,CASGFVPSGTPSSGANVLTF
NA,TRBV2,TRBJ2-7,CASSATEGEQYF
TRBD1,TRBV7-9,TRBJ1-1,CASSRTGPNTEAFF
NA,TRBV11-2,TRBJ2-1,CASSFGGNGADPHNEQFF
TRBD2,TRBV27,TRBJ2-3,CASSLRLAGVADTQYF
NA,TRBV6-5,TRBJ2-7,CASGAVAAYEQYF
NA,TRBV27,TRBJ1-5,CASSLSRGEPQHF
NA,TRBV19,TRBJ2-1,CASIGGNSYNEQFF
TRBD2,TRBV15,TRBJ2-5,CATSRWGGGDQETQYF
NA,TRBV27,TRBJ2-3,CASSLGSTDTQYF
NA,TRBV5-4,TRBJ2-2,CASSLERAGELFF
TRBD1,TRBV5-4,TRBJ1-6,CASSSSTDRTNSPLHF
TRBD2,TRBV27,TRBJ2-5,CASSLVAGVETQYF
TRBD2,TRBV5-1,TRBJ2-1,CASRGGSSGALPGSYNEQFF
TRBD2,TRBV19,TRBJ2-2,CASSMGGAAGELFF
NA,TRBV6-1,TRBJ1-2,CASSLGGRGYTF
NA,TRBV28,TRBJ1-2,CASSLSRQYGYTF
NA,TRBV19,TRBJ2-1,CASSIVPSASYNEQFF